Presented here are 2 T cell receptor beta chains from one specimen sequenced in a study of blood T cells in healthy people across ages. A J-beta primer mix and a sample-barcoded 5' primer were used in a second PCR of about 7 to 12 cycles. TCRdb reprocessed the 5' RACE reads via MiXCR and lists one record per CDR3 protein. The sample carries hundreds of thousands of distinct CDR3 sequences, roughly 58% recorded once. Sequenced sample: blood. These receptors were taken from a man in his 60s in good health.

There are a few counts of this clonotype. The gene calls are TRBV20-1 and TRBJ2-6; 10 bases are a match to TRBD2. CDR1 DFQATT and CDR2 SNEGSKA come from the germline V gene (reference sequence). The V and J ends lost 3 bases and 0 bases, in that order; junction bases with no gene match: 8. This CDR3 has 18 residues. The CDR3 DNA follows: TGCAGTGCTAGGGGGAGGACTAGCGGTAGCTCTGGGGCCAACGTCCTGACTTTC. Protein: CSARGRTSGSSGANVLTF.

The V and J genes are TRBV29-1 and TRBJ1-2; 7 bases are a match to TRBD1. This CDR3 has 16 residues. Germline V gene data show CDR1 as SQVTM and CDR2 as ANQGSEA. V shed 1 base, J shed 4 bases, and the junction held 12 bases outside the gene matches. The CDR3 sequence: CSVEANIGGGSYGYTF. In DNA, the CDR3 is TGCAGCGTTGAAGCTAACATAGGGGGCGGGAGCTATGGCTACACCTTC.